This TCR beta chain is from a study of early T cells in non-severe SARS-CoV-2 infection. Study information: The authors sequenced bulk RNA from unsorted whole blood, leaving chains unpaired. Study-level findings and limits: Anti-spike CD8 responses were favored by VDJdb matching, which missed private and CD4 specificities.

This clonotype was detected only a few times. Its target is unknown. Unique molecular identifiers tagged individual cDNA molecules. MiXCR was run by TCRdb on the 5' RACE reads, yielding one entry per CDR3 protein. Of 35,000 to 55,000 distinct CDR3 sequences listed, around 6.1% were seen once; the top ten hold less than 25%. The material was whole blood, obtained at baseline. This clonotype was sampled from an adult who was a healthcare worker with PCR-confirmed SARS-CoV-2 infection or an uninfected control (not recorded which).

The CDR3 region is CAMQMGNGELFF. The DNA for the CDR3 is TGTGCCATGCAGATGGGAAACGGGGAGCTGTTTTTT. V and J are TRBV10-3 and TRBJ2-2; D remains unclear. Between the trimmed V and J ends, which lost 9 bases and 7 bases, there was a span of 12 bases. Per germline, CDR1 ENHRY and CDR2 SYGVKD. This CDR3 is 12 amino acids long.